The text below deals with one TCR beta chain. In the authors' workflow: For nucleated cells, counts were estimated from reference gene primer amplification. Generated by immunoSEQ multiplex PCR, the TCRdb table keeps only in-frame clones and is missing some. V and J calls and clone size follow that table, whereas D and trimming were derived from the DNA. In the table there are 120,000 or so clones, more than 75% of which are singletons. The CDR3 is 12 amino acids. The trim removed 5 bases at V and 7 bases at J, leaving 3 bases unmatched. In germline, CDR1 is SEHNR, CDR2 FQNEAQ (reference sequence). The data stem from a study of blood T cell repertoires in COVID-19. Study at large: The samples span acute and convalescent COVID-19 from the United States, Italy and Spain. PBMCs, B-cell-depleted T cells, or T cells provided the cDNA or gDNA that made up the material.

This chain connects TRBV7-9 to TRBJ1-1; the match to TRBD1 covers 8 bases. The sequenced sample was peripheral blood. The TCR originated in a man aged 60-69 years with acute or convalescent COVID-19. The DNA of the CDR3 is TGTGCCAGCAGCCGACAGGGGTTTGAAGCTTTCTTT. Encoded protein: CASSRQGFEAFF.